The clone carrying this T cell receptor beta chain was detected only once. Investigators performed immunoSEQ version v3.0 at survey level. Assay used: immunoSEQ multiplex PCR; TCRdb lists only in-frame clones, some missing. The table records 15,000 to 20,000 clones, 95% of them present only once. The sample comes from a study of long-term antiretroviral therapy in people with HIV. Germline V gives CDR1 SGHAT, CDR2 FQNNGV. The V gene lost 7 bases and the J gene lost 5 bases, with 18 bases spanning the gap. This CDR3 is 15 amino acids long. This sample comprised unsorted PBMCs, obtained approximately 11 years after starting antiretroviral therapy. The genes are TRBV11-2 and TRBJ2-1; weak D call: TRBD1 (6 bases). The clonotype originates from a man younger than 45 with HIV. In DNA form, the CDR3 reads TGTGCCAGCAACCCTATGAGGAACAGGGACAATGAGCAGTTCTTC. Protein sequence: CASNPMRNRDNEQFF.